This record covers a single TCR beta chain. The antigen is unknown. The sample comes from a study of T cell responses to AZD1222 COVID-19 vaccine. Notes on the study in general: The sample set comprised mostly white British donors with more females, and clonal diversity was possibly underestimated. Spike was spanned by vaccine-associated CD4 TCRs, which were dominant at 160-218 and 743-854.

Profiling relied on immunoSEQ multiplex PCR, and the TCRdb table lists in-frame clones only, not all of them. The sample lists 99,000 or so clones; 70% to 90% were seen once. Germline-derived CDR1 and CDR2 are SGHTA and FQGTGA. The CDR3 spans 16 residues. V shed 1 base and J 5 bases; nucleotides not matched to a gene: 9. The sample in question was peripheral blood, obtained on day 0 of AZD1222 vaccination. This chain joins TRBV7-3 and TRBJ2-3, with TRBD2 matching over 7 bases. The receptor comes from an adult in good health. Written as DNA, the CDR3 is TGTGCCAGCAGCTTAATTAGGGCGGGGGATGGAGATACGCAGTATTTT. Amino acids: CASSLIRAGDGDTQYF. Drawing the rest from reference TRBV7-3 and TRBJ2-3, the complete variable domain is GAGVSQTPSNKVTEKGKYVELRCDPISGHTALYWYRQSLGQGPEFLIYFQGTGAADDSGLPNDRFFAVRPEGSVSTLKIQRTERGDSAVYLCASSLIRAGDGDTQYFGPGTRLTVL.